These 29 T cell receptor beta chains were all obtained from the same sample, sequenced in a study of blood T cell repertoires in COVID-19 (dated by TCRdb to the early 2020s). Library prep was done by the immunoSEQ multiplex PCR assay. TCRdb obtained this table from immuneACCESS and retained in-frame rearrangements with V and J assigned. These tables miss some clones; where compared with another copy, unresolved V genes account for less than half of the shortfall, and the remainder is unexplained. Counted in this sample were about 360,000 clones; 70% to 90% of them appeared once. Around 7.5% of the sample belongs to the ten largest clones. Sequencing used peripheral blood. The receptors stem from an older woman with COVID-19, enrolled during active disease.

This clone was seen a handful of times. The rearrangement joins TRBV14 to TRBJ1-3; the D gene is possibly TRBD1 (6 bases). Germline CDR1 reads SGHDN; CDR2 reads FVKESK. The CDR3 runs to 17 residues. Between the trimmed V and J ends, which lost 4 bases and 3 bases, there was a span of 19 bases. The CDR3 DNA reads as TGTGCCAGCAGCCGCAACGCGGGGGGGCTTGGTGGAAACACCATATATTTT. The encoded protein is CASSRNAGGLGGNTIYF.

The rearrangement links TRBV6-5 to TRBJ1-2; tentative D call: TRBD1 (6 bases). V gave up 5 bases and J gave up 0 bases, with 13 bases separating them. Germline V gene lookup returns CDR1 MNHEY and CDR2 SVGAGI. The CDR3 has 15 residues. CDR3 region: CASSLGTLPNYGYTF. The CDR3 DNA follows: TGTGCCAGCAGTCTCGGGACACTGCCTAACTATGGCTACACCTTC.

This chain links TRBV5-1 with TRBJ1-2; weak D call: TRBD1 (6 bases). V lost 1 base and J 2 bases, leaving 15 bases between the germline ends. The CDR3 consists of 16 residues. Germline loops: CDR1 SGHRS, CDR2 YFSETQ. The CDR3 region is CASSLQPSTGNYGYTF. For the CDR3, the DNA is TGCGCCAGCAGCTTGCAACCGTCGACAGGCAACTATGGCTACACCTTC.

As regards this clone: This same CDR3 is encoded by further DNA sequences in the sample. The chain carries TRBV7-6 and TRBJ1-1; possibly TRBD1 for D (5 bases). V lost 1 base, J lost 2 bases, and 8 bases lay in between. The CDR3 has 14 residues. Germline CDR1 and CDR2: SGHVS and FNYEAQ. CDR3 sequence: CASSLGQGNTEAFF. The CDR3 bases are TGTGCCAGCAGCTTAGGGCAGGGAAACACTGAAGCTTTCTTT.

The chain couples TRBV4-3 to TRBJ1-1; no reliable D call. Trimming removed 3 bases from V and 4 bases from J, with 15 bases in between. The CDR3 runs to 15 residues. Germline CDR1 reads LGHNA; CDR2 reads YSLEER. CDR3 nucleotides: TGCGCCAGCAGCCATTATACGGAGGGTGGCACTGAAGCTTTCTTT. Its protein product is CASSHYTEGGTEAFF.

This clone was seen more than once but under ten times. This CDR3 is CASSPEYYSGANVLTF. The CDR3 DNA is TGTGCCAGCAGCCCCGAGTACTATTCTGGGGCCAACGTCCTGACTTTC. The chain recombines TRBV3-1 (or the pseudogene TRBV3-2) with TRBJ2-6; D call uncertain. The germline CDR1 and CDR2 sequences are LGHDT and YNNKEL (reference sequence). Trimming left V 4 bases short and J 1 base short, with 11 bases between. The CDR3 totals 16 residues.

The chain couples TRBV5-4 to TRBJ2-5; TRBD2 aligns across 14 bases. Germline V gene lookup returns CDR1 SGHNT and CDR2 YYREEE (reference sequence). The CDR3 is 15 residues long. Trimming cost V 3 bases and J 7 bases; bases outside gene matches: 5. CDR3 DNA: TGTGCCAGCAGCTCTCTCGGACTAGCGGGAGGGACCCAGTACTTC. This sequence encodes CASSSLGLAGGTQYF.

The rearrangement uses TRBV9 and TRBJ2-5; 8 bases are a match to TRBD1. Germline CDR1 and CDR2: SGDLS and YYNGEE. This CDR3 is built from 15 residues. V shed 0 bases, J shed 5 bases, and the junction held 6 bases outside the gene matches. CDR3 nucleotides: TGTGCCAGCAGCGTAGGTCAGGGGGCGTACGAGACCCAGTACTTC. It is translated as CASSVGQGAYETQYF.

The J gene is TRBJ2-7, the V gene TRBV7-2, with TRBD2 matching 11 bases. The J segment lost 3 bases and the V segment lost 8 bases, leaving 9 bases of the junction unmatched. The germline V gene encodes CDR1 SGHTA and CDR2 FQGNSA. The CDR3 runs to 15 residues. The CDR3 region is CASESSGGLNYEQYF. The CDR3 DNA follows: TGTGCCAGCGAGTCTAGCGGGGGGCTAAACTACGAGCAGTACTTC.

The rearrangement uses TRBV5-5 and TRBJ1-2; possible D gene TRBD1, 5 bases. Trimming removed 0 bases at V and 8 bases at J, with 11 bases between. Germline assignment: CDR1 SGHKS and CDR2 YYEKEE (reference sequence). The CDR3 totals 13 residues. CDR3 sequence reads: CASSLAAGDGYTF. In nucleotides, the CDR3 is TGTGCCAGCAGCTTGGCCGCGGGGGACGGCTACACCTTC.

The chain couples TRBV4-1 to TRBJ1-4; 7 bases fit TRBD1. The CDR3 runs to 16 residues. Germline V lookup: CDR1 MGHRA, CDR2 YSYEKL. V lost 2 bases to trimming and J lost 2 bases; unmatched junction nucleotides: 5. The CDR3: CASSQPGTATNEKLFF. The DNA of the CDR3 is TGCGCCAGCAGCCAACCCGGGACAGCCACTAATGAAAAACTGTTTTTT.

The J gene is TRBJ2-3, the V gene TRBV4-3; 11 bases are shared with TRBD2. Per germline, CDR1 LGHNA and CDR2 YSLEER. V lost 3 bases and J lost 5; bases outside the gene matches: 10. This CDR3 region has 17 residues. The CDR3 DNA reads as TGCGCCAGCAGCCAGGCGCTTAGCGGGGGGGTTAAAGATACGCAGTATTTT. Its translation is CASSQALSGGVKDTQYF.

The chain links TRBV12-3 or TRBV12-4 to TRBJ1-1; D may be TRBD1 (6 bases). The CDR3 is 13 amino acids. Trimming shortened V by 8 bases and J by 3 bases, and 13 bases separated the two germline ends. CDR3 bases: TGTGCCAGCTACACAGGGTCGGACACTGAAGCTTTCTTT. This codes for CASYTGSDTEAFF.

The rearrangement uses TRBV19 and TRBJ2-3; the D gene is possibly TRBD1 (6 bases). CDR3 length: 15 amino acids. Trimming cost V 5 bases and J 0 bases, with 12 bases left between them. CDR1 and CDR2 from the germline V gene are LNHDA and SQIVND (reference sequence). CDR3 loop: CASSDRSASTDTQYF. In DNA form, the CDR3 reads TGTGCCAGTAGTGACAGGTCAGCTAGCACAGATACGCAGTATTTT.

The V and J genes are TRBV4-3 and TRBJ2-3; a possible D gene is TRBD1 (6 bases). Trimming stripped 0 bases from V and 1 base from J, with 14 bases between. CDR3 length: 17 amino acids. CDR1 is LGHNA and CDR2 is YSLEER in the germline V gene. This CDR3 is CASSQDLQGLRTDTQYF. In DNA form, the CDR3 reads TGCGCCAGCAGCCAAGATCTTCAGGGGCTACGCACAGATACGCAGTATTTT.

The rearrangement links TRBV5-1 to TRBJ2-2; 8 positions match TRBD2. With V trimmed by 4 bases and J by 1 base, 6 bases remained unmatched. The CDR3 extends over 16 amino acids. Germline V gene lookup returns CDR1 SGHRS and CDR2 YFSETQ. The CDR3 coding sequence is TGCGCCAGCAGCCCAGGCGGGGGGAGGAACACCGGGGAGCTGTTTTTT. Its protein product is CASSPGGGRNTGELFF. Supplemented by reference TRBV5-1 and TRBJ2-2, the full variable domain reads KAGVTQTPRYLIKTRGQQVTLSCSPISGHRSVSWYQQTPGQGLQFLFEYFSETQRNKGNFPGRFSGRQFSNSRSEMNVSTLELGDSALYLCASSPGGGRNTGELFFGEGSRLTVL.

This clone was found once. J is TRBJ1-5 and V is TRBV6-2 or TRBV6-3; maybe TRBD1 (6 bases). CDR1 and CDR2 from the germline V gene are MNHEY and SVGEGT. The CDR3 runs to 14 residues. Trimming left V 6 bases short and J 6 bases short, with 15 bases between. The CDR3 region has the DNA TGTGCCAGCAGCCGAATGCCAGGGGTTCAGCCCCAGCATTTT. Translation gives CASSRMPGVQPQHF.

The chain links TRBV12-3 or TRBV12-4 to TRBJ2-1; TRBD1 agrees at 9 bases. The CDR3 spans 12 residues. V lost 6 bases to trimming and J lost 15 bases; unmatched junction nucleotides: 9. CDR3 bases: TGTGCCAGCAGACCCCCGGGACAGGGTGCGTTCTTC. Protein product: CASRPPGQGAFF.

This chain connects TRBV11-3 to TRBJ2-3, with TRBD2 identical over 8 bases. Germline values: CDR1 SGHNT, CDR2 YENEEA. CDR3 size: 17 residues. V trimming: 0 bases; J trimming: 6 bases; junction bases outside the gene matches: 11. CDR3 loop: CASSLERLAGLEDTQYF. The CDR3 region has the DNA TGTGCCAGCAGCTTAGAGAGGCTAGCGGGTTTGGAGGATACGCAGTATTTT.

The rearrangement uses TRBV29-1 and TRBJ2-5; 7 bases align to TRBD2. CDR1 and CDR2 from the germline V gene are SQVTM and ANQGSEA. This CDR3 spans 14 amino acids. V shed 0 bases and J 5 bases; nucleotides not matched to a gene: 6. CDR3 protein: CSVEEWGGMETQYF. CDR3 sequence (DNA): TGCAGCGTTGAAGAGTGGGGGGGGATGGAGACCCAGTACTTC.

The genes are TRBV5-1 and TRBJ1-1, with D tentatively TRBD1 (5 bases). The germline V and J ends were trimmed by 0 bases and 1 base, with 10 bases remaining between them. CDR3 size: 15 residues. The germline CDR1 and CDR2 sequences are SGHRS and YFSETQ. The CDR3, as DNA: TGCGCCAGCAGCTTGGGACCGACAGAGAACACTGAAGCTTTCTTT. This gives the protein CASSLGPTENTEAFF.

The CDR3 loop reads CASSIDHSGGPSRETQYF. CDR3 sequence (DNA): TGTGCCAGTAGTATAGATCATAGCGGGGGGCCATCCCGGGAGACCCAGTACTTC. The rearrangement joins TRBV19 to TRBJ2-5; TRBD2 matches at 10 bases. With V trimmed by 0 bases and J by 5 bases, 12 bases remained unmatched. The CDR3 length is 18 residues. CDR1 LNHDA and CDR2 SQIVND come from the germline V gene (reference sequence).

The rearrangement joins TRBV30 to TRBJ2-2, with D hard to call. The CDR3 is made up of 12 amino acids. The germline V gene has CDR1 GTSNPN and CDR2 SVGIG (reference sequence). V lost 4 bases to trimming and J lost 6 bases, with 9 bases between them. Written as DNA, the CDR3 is TGTGCCTGGATATCCCCGGCCGGGGAGCTGTTTTTT. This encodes CAWISPAGELFF.

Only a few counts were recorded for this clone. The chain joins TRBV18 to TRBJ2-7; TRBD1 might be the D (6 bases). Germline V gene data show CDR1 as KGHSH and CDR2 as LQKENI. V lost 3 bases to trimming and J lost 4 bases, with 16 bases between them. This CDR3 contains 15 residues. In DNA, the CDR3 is TGTGCCAGCTCACCTCCCTCTGGGGGCGGGTACGAGCAGTACTTC. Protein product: CASSPPSGGGYEQYF.

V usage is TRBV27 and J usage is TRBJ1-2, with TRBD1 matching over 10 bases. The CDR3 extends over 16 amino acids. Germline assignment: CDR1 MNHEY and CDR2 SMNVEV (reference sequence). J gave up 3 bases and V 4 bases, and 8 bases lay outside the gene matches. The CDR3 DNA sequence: TGTGCCAGCAGTTCCCAATTGACAGGGGGCGACTATGGCTACACCTTC. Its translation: CASSSQLTGGDYGYTF.

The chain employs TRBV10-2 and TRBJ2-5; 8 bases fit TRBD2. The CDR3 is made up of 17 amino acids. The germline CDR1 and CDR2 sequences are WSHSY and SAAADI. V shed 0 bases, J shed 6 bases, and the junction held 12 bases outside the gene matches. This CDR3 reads CASSESPSGGLVKTQYF. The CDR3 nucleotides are TGCGCCAGCAGTGAGTCCCCCTCGGGGGGGCTGGTAAAGACCCAGTACTTC.

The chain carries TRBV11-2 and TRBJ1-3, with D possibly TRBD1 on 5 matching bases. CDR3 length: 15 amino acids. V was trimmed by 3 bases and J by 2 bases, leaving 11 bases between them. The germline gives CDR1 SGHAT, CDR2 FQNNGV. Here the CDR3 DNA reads TGTGCCAGCAGCTTGGCAGGGTCCGCTGGAAACACCATATATTTT. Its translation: CASSLAGSAGNTIYF.

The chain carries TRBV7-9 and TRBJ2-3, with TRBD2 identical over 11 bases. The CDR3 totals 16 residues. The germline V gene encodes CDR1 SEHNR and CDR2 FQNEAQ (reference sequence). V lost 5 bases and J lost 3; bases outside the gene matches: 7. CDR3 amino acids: CASSQGTSGRTDTQYF. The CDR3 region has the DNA TGTGCCAGCAGCCAAGGGACTAGCGGTCGGACAGATACGCAGTATTTT.

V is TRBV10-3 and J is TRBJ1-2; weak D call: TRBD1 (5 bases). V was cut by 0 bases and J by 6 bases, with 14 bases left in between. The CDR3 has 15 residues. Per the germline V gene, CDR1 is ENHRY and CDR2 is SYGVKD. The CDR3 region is CAISESHTGGDGYTF. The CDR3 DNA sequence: TGTGCCATCAGTGAGTCGCACACGGGGGGGGATGGCTACACCTTC.